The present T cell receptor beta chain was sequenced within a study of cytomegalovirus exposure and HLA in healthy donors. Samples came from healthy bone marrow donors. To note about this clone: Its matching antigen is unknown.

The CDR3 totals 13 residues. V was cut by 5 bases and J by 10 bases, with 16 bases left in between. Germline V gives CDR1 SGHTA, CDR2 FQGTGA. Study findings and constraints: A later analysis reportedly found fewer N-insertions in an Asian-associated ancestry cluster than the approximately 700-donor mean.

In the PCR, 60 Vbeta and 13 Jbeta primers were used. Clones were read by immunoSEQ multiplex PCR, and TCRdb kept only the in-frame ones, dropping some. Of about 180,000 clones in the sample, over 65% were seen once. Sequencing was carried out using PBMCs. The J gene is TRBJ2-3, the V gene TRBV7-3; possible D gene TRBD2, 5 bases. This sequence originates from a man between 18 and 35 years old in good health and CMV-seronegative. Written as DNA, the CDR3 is TGTGCCAGCAGCGCCCAGGACTCCTTGCCGCAGTATTTT. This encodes CASSAQDSLPQYF.